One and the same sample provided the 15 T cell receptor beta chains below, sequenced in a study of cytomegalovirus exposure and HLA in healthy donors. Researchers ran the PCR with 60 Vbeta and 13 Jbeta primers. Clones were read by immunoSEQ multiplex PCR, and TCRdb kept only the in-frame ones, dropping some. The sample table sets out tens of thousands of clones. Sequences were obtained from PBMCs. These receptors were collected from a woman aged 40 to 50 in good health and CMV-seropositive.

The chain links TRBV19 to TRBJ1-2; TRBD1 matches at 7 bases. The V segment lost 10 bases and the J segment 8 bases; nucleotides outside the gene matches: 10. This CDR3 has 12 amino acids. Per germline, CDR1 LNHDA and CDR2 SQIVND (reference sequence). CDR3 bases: TGTGCCATTAAGACAGGGTACGGGGGCTACACCTTC. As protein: CAIKTGYGGYTF.

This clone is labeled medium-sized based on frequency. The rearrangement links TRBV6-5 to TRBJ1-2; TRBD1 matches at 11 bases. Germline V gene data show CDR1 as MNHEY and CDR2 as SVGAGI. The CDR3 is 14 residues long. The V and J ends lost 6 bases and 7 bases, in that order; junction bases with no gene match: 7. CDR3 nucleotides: TGTGCCAGCAGACAATTGGACAGGGGGCCTGGCTACACCTTC. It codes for CASRQLDRGPGYTF.

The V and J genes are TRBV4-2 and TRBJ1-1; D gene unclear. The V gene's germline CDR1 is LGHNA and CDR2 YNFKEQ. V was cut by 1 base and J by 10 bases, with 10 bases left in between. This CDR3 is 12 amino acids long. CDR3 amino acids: CASSQATGSAFF. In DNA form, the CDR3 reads TGTGCCAGCAGCCAAGCCACGGGATCAGCTTTCTTT.

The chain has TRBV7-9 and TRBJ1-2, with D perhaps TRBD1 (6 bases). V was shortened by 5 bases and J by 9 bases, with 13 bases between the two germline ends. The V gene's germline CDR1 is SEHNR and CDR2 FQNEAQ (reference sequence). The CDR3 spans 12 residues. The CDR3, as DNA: TGTGCCAGCAGCCCCTCGGGGGGCCGCTACACCTTC. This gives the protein CASSPSGGRYTF.

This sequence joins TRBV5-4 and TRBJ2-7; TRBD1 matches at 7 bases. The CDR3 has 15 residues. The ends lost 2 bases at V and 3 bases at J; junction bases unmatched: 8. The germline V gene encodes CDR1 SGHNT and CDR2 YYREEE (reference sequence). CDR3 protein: CASSLPTGTDYEQYF. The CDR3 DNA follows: TGTGCCAGCAGCTTACCGACAGGGACGGACTACGAGCAGTACTTC.

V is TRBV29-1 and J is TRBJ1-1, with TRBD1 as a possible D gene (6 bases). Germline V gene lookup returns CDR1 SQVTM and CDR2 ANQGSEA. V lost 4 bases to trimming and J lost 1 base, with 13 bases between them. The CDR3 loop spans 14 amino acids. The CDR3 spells CSVGAGAWNTEAFF. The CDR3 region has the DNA TGCAGCGTTGGTGCAGGGGCCTGGAACACTGAAGCTTTCTTT. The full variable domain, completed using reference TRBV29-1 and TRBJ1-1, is SAVISQKPSRDICQRGTSLTIQCQVDSQVTMMFWYRQQPGQSLTLIATANQGSEATYESGFVIDKFPISRPNLTFSTLTVSNMSPEDSSIYLCSVGAGAWNTEAFFGQGTRLTVV.

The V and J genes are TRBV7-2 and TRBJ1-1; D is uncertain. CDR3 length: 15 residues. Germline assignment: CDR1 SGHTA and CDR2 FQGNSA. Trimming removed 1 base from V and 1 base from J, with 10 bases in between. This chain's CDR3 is CASSLGTAENTEAFF. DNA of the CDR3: TGTGCCAGCAGCTTAGGAACAGCAGAGAACACTGAAGCTTTCTTT.

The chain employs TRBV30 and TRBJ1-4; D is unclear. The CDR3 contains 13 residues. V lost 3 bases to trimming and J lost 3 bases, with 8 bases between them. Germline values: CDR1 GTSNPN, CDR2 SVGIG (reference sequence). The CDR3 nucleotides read TGTGCCTGGAGGTCTGCAGCTAATGAAAAACTGTTTTTT. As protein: CAWRSAANEKLFF. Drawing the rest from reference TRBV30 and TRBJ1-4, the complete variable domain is SQTIHQWPATLVQPVGSPLSLECTVEGTSNPNLYWYRQAAGRGLQLLFYSVGIGQISSEVPQNLSASRPQDRQFILSSKKLLLSDSGFYLCAWRSAANEKLFFGSGTQLSVL.

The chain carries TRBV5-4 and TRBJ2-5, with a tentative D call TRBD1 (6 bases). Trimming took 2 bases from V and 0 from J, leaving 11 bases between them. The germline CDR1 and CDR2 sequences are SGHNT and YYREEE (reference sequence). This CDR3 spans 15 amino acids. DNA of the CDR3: TGTGCCAGCAGCTTCCGCAGGGGAAACCAAGAGACCCAGTACTTC. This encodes CASSFRRGNQETQYF.

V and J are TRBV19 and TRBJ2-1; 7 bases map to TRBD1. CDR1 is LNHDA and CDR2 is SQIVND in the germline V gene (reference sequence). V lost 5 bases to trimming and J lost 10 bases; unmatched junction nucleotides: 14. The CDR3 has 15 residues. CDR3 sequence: CASSPEKTGVDEQFF. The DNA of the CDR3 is TGTGCCAGTAGTCCCGAGAAAACAGGGGTGGACGAGCAGTTCTTC.

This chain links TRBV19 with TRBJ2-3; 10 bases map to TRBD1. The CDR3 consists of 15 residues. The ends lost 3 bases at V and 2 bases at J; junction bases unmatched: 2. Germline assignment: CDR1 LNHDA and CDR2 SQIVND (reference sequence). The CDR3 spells CASSMTGGITDTQYF. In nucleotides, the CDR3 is TGTGCCAGTAGTATGACAGGGGGCATCACAGATACGCAGTATTTT.

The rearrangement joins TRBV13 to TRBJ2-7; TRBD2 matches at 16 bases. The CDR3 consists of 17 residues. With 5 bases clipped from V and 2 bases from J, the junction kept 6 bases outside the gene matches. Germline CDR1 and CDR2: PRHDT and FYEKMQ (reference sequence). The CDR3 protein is CASSQGLAGGPTYEQYF. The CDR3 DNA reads TGTGCCAGCAGCCAGGGACTAGCGGGAGGGCCAACCTACGAGCAGTACTTC.

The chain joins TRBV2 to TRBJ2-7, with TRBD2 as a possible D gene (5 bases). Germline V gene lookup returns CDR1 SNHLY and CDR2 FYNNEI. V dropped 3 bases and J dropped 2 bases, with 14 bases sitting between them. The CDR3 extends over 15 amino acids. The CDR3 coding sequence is TGTGCCAGCAGTGACTCGTCGGCGGGTACCTACGAGCAGTACTTC. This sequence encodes CASSDSSAGTYEQYF.

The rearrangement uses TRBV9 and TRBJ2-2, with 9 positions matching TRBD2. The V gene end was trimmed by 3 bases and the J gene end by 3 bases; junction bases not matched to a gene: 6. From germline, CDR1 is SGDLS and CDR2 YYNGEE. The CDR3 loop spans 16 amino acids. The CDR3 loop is CASSASGTSYTGELFF. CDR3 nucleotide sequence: TGTGCCAGCAGCGCTTCCGGGACTAGCTACACCGGGGAGCTGTTTTTT.

For the CDR3, the DNA is TGTGCCAGCAGCTTAGTGGGCAGCATTAACTATGGCTACACCTTC. It translates to CASSLVGSINYGYTF. The V call is TRBV7-9, the J call TRBJ1-2, with D unresolved. Germline loops: CDR1 SEHNR, CDR2 FQNEAQ (reference sequence). Deletions cut 1 base from V and 1 base from J, with 10 bases between. The CDR3 spans 15 residues. Using reference TRBV7-9 and TRBJ1-2 for the parts outside the CDR3, the full variable domain is DTGVSQNPRHKITKRGQNVTFRCDPISEHNRLYWYRQTLGQGPEFLTYFQNEAQLEKSRLLSDRFSAERPKGSFSTLEIQRTEQGDSAMYLCASSLVGSINYGYTFGSGTRLTVV.